The present TCR beta chain was sequenced within a study of memory B cells and T cells in multiple sclerosis (dated by TCRdb to 2016 to 2018). Background on the whole study: TCR beta repertoires of autoproliferating peripheral T cells were compared with the TCR beta repertoires of brain lesion-infiltrating T cells in multiple sclerosis patients. TCR sequencing included two multiple sclerosis patients for whom either brain lesions at autopsy or brain-infiltrating cells from biopsy were available. The full study reports these points: Clone-set sizes differed between compartments, which influenced counts of shared clonotypes and required normalization.

Reading the germline V gene gives CDR1 SGHRS and CDR2 YFSETQ. Taken from cysteine to phenylalanine, the CDR3 has 14 residues. The entry retains the CDR3 DNA only, 42 bases that are in frame from base 1. After CFSE-labeled PBMCs were cultured without a stimulus, the autoproliferating (CFSEdim) and non-proliferating (CFSEhi) T cell fractions were sequenced separately. Altogether, roughly 50 million CFSE-labeled PBMCs were kept in culture for less than eight days with no stimulus, after which the replicate wells were combined. PBMCs were labeled with approximately 0.55 uM CFSE and cultured without exogenous stimuli in serum-free AIM-V medium. PBMCs were isolated by Ficoll density gradient centrifugation and were cryopreserved before use. Using a FACSAria III, live 7-AAD-negative cells were sorted, then washed with PBS and stored frozen at -80 degrees C as dry pellets. The immunoSEQ Platform was used to amplify TCRbeta CDR3 regions from extracted genomic DNA. Multiplex PCR, high-throughput sequencing and a vendor bioinformatics pipeline were combined in the immunoSEQ assay. For the original study's pipeline: After discarding non-productive sequences and any CDR3s under 4 amino acids in length, clonotype frequencies were recalculated for each sample. In immunoSEQ Analyzer 2.0, a clonotype counted as shared when the CDR3 amino acid, V gene and J gene sequences were identical. Repertoire overlap was normalized by dividing shared clonotype counts by the product of both clone-set sizes, with the result scaled by 1000 into arbitrary units. Not all clones reach the TCRdb copy of this immuneACCESS table, which keeps in-frame sequences only. Checked studies attribute under half of the gap to unresolved V genes and leave the rest unexplained. Clone size and V and J calls were adopted from that table, with D and trimming inferred from the DNA. This sample lists about 12,000 clones; approximately 84% were detected once. Jointly, the top ten make up roughly 2.8% of the sample.

With regard to this clone: No cognate antigen has been identified for it. The junction departs from the called germline gene at one end, perhaps through a read error.

The receptor was derived from a human donor with multiple sclerosis. The specimen was PBMCs from blood kept in culture. The V gene is TRBV5-1 and the J gene is TRBJ2-7; the central 10 bases match TRBD1. Read as DNA, the sequence is TGTGCCAGCAGCCTGGGACAGGGGCTGCACGAGCAGTACTTC. Its translation is CASSLGQGLHEQYF. With the portions outside the CDR3 filled from the reference TRBV5-1 and TRBJ2-7 genes, the complete variable region becomes KAGVTQTPRYLIKTRGQQVTLSCSPISGHRSVSWYQQTPGQGLQFLFEYFSETQRNKGNFPGRFSGRQFSNSRSEMNVSTLELGDSALYLCASSLGQGLHEQYFGPGTRLTVT.